In this sample, the clone carrying this TCR beta chain turned up many times. Its matching antigen is unknown. Amplified regions were TCR beta CDR3 sequences from RNA transcripts. First-round RT-PCR targeting the TCR CDR3 was performed with the HTBI primer set. TCRdb fed the multiplex PCR reads into MiXCR, producing one record per CDR3 protein. The sample records some 600,000 distinct CDR3 sequences, approximately 14% being singletons. Germline loops: CDR1 LGHDT, CDR2 YNNKEL (reference sequence). Trimming removed 4 bases from V and 5 bases from J, with 17 bases in between. This CDR3 spans 16 amino acids. These data are taken from a study of T cells in Graves' hyperthyroidism and ophthalmopathy. Study results and limitations: The model identified upcoming ophthalmopathy a median approximately seven months ahead of onset.

Blood sampling occurred at first hyperthyroidism diagnosis, ahead of any ophthalmopathy symptoms. Sequencing input: blood. The sequence derives from a woman in her thirties with Graves' hyperthyroidism that later progressed to Graves' ophthalmopathy. The chain carries TRBV3-1 and TRBJ1-4; D perhaps matches TRBD1 (5 bases). CDR3 in amino acids: CASSLITGTGNEKLFF. The CDR3 nucleotides are TGTGCCAGCAGCCTAATCACCGGGACGGGAAATGAAAAACTGTTTTTT.